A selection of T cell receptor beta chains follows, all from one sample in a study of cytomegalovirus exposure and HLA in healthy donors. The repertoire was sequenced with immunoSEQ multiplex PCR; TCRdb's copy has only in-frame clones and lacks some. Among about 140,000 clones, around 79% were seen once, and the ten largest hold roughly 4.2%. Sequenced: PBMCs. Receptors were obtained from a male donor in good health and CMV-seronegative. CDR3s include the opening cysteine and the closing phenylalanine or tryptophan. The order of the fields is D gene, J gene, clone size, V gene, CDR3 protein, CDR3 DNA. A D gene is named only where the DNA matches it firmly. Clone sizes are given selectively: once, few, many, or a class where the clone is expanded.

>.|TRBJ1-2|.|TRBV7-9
CSSSSGETYGYTF
TGTTCCAGCAGCTCCGGGGAGACCTATGGCTACACCTTC
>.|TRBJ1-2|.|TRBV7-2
CASSFSRVSSTANYGYTF
TGTGCCAGCAGCTTTAGCAGGGTATCCTCAACCGCTAACTATGGCTACACCTTC
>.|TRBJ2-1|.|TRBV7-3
CASSLTGGRMYNEQFF
TGTGCCAGCAGCTTAACCGGGGGGCGCATGTACAATGAGCAGTTCTTC
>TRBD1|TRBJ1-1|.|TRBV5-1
CASSWGGTGAPTEAFF
TGCGCCAGCAGCTGGGGAGGAACAGGGGCGCCCACTGAAGCTTTCTTT
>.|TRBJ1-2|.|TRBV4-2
CASSQDSGGANYGYTF
TGTGCCAGCAGCCAAGATTCCGGGGGAGCTAACTATGGCTACACCTTC
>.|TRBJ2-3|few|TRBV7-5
CARSSRIPGSTDTQYF
TGTGCCAGAAGCTCTAGAATTCCCGGGAGTACAGATACGCAGTATTTT
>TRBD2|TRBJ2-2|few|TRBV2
CASSEPAGGSGELFF
TGTGCCAGCAGTGAACCAGCGGGGGGCTCCGGGGAGCTGTTTTTT
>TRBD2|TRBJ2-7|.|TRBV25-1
CASSEGGLAGGYEQYF
TGTGCCAGCAGTGAGGGGGGACTAGCGGGAGGGTACGAGCAGTACTTC
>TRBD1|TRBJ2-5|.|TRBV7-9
CASSYDRAKGTQYF
TGTGCCAGCAGCTACGACAGGGCCAAGGGGACCCAGTACTTC
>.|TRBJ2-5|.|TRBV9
CASSVVYEETQYF
TGTGCCAGCAGCGTTGTGTATGAGGAGACCCAGTACTTC
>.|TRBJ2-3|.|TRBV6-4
CASSDSQDPDTQYF
TGTGCCAGCAGTGACTCCCAGGATCCAGATACGCAGTATTTT
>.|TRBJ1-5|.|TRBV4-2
CASSQTTGSNQPQHF
TGTGCCAGCAGCCAAACCACAGGTAGCAATCAGCCCCAGCATTTT
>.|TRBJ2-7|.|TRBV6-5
CASSYSRTSTYEQYF
TGTGCCAGCAGTTATAGTCGGACTTCCACCTACGAGCAGTACTTC
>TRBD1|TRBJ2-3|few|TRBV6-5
CASSYHGTGGLDTQYF
TGTGCCAGCAGTTACCACGGGACAGGGGGCTTGGATACGCAGTATTTT
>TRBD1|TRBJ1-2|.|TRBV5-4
CASSSTGGYGYTF
TGTGCCAGCAGCTCCACAGGGGGCTATGGCTACACCTTC
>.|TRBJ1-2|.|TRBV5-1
CASSLGSGAPSMSYTF
TGCGCCAGCAGCTTGGGGTCAGGGGCCCCCTCTATGAGCTACACCTTC
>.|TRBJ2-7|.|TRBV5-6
CASSLPNRPIYEQYF
TGTGCCAGCAGCTTACCCAACAGGCCGATCTACGAGCAGTACTTC
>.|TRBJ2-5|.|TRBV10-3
CAISAPGGHQETQYF
TGTGCCATCAGCGCACCGGGGGGCCACCAAGAGACCCAGTACTTC
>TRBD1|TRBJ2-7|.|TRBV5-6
CASSPGTGVFPNYF
TGTGCCAGCAGTCCCGGGACAGGGGTATTCCCAAATTACTTC
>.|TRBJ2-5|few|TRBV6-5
CASSSGQNRGTQYF
TGTGCCAGCAGTTCCGGACAGAACCGAGGGACCCAGTACTTC
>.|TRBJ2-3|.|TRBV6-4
CASSPERGTDTQYF
TGTGCCAGCAGCCCCGAAAGGGGAACAGATACGCAGTATTTT
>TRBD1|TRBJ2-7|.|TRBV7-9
CASSSPDRVLGEQYF
TGTGCCAGCAGCTCCCCGGACAGGGTGCTGGGCGAGCAGTACTTC
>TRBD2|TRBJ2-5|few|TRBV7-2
CASSPSGGRRETQYF
TGTGCCAGCAGCCCTAGCGGGGGCCGACGAGAGACCCAGTACTTC
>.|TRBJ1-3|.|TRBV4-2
CASSQVMGGLRGNTIYF
TGTGCCAGCAGCCAGGTTATGGGGGGGCTTCGAGGAAACACCATATATTTT
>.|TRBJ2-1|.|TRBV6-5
CASSTPSTTYNEQFF
TGTGCCAGCAGTACCCCTAGCACAACCTACAATGAGCAGTTCTTC
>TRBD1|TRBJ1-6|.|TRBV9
CASSVVGQANSPLHF
TGTGCCAGCAGCGTAGTGGGACAGGCAAATTCACCCCTCCACTTT
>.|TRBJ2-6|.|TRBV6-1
CASSESGYRGSGANVLTF
TGTGCCAGCAGTGAATCTGGGTATCGGGGATCTGGGGCCAACGTCCTGACTTTC
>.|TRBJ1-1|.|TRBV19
CASRDRPRFNTEAFF
TGTGCCAGTAGAGATAGGCCCAGGTTCAACACTGAAGCTTTCTTT
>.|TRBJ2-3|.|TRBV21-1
CASSPYGSYRSTDTQYF
TGTGCCAGCAGCCCCTATGGTTCTTACAGAAGCACAGATACGCAGTATTTT
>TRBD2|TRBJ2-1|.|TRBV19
CASSSPGLVGYNEQFF
TGTGCCAGTAGTTCCCCCGGACTAGTCGGTTACAATGAGCAGTTCTTC
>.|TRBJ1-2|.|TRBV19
CASSIGVGGVKIHGYTF
TGTGCCAGTAGTATAGGTGTTGGGGGGGTCAAGATCCATGGCTACACCTTC
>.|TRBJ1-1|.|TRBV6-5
CASRRERLMNTEAFF
TGTGCCAGCAGGCGGGAGAGGTTAATGAACACTGAAGCTTTCTTT
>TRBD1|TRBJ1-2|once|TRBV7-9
CASSLDHLDRGYGYTF
TGTGCCAGCAGCTTAGATCATCTCGACAGGGGTTATGGCTACACCTTC
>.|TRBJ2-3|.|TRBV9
CASSLSPNPLRGMGKDTQYF
TGTGCCAGCAGCCTCTCACCCAACCCCCTTAGAGGGATGGGAAAAGATACGCAGTATTTT
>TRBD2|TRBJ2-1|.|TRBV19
CASSIAAGGPLGEQFF
TGTGCCAGTAGTATAGCGGCGGGGGGCCCATTGGGGGAGCAGTTCTTC
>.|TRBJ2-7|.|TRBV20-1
CSAETRYEQYF
TGCAGTGCAGAGACTAGATACGAGCAGTACTTC
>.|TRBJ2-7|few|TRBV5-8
CASRQGTDSYEQYF
TGTGCCAGCAGACAAGGGACTGATTCCTACGAGCAGTACTTC
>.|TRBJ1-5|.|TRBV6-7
CASSSRGGNQPQHF
TGTGCCAGCAGTTCCCGGGGGGGGAATCAGCCCCAGCATTTT
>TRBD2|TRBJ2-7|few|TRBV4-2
CASSHSPLAGGSYEQYF
TGTGCCAGCAGCCACTCACCTCTAGCGGGGGGGAGCTACGAGCAGTACTTC
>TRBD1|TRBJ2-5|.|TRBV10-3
CAISERATGGGETQYF
TGTGCCATCAGTGAGAGAGCTACAGGGGGCGGAGAGACCCAGTACTTC
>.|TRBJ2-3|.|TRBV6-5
CASSPGTYRDTQYF
TGTGCCAGCAGTCCGGGGACTTATCGGGATACGCAGTATTTT
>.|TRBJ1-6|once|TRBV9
CASSVGPGGNSPLHF
TGTGCCAGCAGCGTAGGTCCGGGGGGAAATTCACCCCTCCACTTT
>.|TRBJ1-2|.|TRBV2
CASRGPFNYGYTF
TGTGCCAGCAGGGGGCCTTTTAACTATGGCTACACCTTC
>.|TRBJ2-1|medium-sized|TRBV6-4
CASSSGSYNEQFF
TGTGCCAGCAGTAGCGGCTCCTACAATGAGCAGTTCTTC
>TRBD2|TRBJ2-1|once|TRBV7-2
CASSLRTSGGSVEQFF
TGTGCCAGCAGCTTGCGAACTAGCGGGGGTAGCGTTGAGCAGTTCTTC
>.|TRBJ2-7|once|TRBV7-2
CASSVRYEQYF
TGTGCCAGCAGCGTCCGCTACGAGCAGTACTTC
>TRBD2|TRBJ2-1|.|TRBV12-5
CASGLVPAGGPEEQFF
TGTGCTAGTGGTTTGGTACCAGCGGGAGGGCCGGAGGAGCAGTTCTTC